The clone carrying this T cell receptor (beta chain) was detected many times. Its antigen is undetermined. From RNA transcripts, TCR beta CDR3 regions were amplified. First-round RT-PCR targeting the TCR CDR3 was performed with the HTBI primer set. TCRdb processed the multiplex PCR reads anew with MiXCR; each CDR3 protein has one entry. The profile shows some 600,000 distinct CDR3 sequences, 14% of them singletons. Looked up from germline, CDR1 is SNHLY and CDR2 is FYNNEI. The CDR3 is 15 amino acids. V gave up 7 bases and J gave up 2 bases, with 12 bases separating them. Newly diagnosed hyperthyroidism, duration under 2 months, in patients aged 18 to 65. Patients having uncontrolled infection, another autoimmune disease, pregnancy or lactation were not included. Clinical symptoms, serum thyroxine, TRAb, thyroid ultrasound and orbital computed tomography established diagnosis. These data originate in a study of T cells in Graves' hyperthyroidism and ophthalmopathy.

General study results and limits: In blood, most of the thyroid clonotypes expanded above 0.001 were also present.

The receptor was isolated from a woman aged 25 to 39 with Graves' hyperthyroidism that later progressed to Graves' ophthalmopathy. The material sequenced was blood. The chain employs TRBV2 and TRBJ2-6; D remains ambiguous. The CDR3 DNA sequence: TGTGCCAGCATCCCCCGAGGACCTGGGGCCAACGTCCTGACTTTC. It codes for CASIPRGPGANVLTF. Complete variable domain (other parts from reference TRBV2 and TRBJ2-6): EPEVTQTPSHQVTQMGQEVILRCVPISNHLYFYWYRQILGQKVEFLVSFYNNEISEKSEIFDDQFSVERPDGSNFTLKIRSTKLEDSAMYFCASIPRGPGANVLTFGAGSRLTVL.